One TCR beta chain is described in this entry. This entry is derived from a study of blood T cell repertoires in COVID-19. About the study: The origin of the acute and convalescent COVID-19 samples was the United States, Italy and Spain. Sources were T cells, B-cell-depleted T cells, or PBMCs; the material itself was cDNA or gDNA.

Study processing details: Reference gene primer amplification gave estimated nucleated cell counts. Profiling relied on immunoSEQ multiplex PCR, and the TCRdb table lists in-frame clones only, not all of them. V and J calls and clone size come straight from that table; D and trimming were deduced from the DNA. The data contain 200,000 to 250,000 clones, roughly 80% of them seen just once; the ten biggest clones take up about 7.4%. This CDR3 comprises 15 residues. The V gene's germline CDR1 is SGHRS and CDR2 YFSETQ. V lost 2 bases to trimming and J lost 3 bases, with 11 bases between them. The V and J genes are TRBV5-1 and TRBJ2-2; D is unresolved. Sequences were obtained from peripheral blood. This TCR was sampled from a woman between 45 and 65 years old with acute or convalescent COVID-19. As DNA, the CDR3 is TGCGCCAGCAGCTTAGAACCCCGGGACACCGGGGAGCTGTTTTTT. This codes for CASSLEPRDTGELFF.